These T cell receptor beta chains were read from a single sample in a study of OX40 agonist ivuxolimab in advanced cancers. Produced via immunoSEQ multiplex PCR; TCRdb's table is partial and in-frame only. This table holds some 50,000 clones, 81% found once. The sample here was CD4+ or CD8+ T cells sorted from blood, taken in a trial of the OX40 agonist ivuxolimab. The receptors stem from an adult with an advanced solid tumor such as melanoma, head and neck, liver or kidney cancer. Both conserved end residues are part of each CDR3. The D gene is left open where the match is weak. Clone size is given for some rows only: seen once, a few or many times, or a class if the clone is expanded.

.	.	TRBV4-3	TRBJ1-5	CASSQLLGNQPQHF	TGCGCCAGCAGCCAGCTATTGGGCAATCAGCCCCAGCATTTT
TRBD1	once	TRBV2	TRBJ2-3	CASRIDRGGTDTQYF	TGTGCCAGCAGGATTGACAGGGGGGGAACAGATACGCAGTATTTT
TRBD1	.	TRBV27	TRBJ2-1	CASSRSGQGFLDEQFF	TGTGCCAGCAGTCGTTCGGGACAGGGTTTTCTGGATGAGCAGTTCTTC
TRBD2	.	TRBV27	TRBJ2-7	CASSLAPMGAGGYEQYF	TGTGCCAGCAGTTTAGCCCCAATGGGAGCGGGAGGTTACGAGCAGTACTTC
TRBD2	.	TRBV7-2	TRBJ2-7	CASRKERGPSYEQYF	TGTGCCAGCAGAAAAGAGCGGGGACCCTCCTACGAGCAGTACTTC
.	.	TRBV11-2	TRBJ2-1	CASSFRGDEQFF	TGTGCCAGCAGCTTTAGGGGCGATGAGCAGTTCTTC
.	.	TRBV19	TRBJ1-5	CASSIDSNSNQPQHF	TGTGCCAGTAGTATCGACTCCAATAGCAATCAGCCCCAGCATTTT
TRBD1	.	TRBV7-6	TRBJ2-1	CASSSGGAYNEQFF	TGTGCCAGCAGTTCAGGGGGCGCGTACAATGAGCAGTTCTTC
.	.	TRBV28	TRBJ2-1	CASTLKESNEQFF	TGTGCCAGCACTTTAAAGGAGAGCAATGAGCAGTTCTTC
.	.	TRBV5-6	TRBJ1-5	CASSVIYSNQPQHF	TGTGCCAGCAGCGTTATTTATAGCAATCAGCCCCAGCATTTT
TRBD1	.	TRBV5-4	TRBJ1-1	CASSPYRGSEAFF	TGTGCCAGCAGCCCGTACAGGGGGTCTGAAGCTTTCTTT
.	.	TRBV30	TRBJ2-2	CAWSHPGELFF	TGTGCCTGGAGTCACCCCGGGGAGCTGTTTTTT
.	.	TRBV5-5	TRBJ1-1	CASSFGPMNTEAFF	TGTGCCAGCAGTTTCGGACCCATGAACACTGAAGCTTTCTTT
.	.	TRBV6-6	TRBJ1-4	CASSGIGEEKLFF	TGTGCCAGCAGTGGAATAGGGGAAGAAAAACTGTTTTTT
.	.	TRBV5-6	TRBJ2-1	CASSLEVLNEQFF	TGTGCCAGCAGCTTGGAGGTCCTTAATGAGCAGTTCTTC
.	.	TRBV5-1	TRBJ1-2	CASSLGGSYGYTF	TGCGCCAGCAGCTTGGGTGGGAGCTATGGCTACACCTTC
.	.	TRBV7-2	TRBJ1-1	CASSPLGGYTEAFF	TGTGCCAGCAGCCCCTTGGGGGGATACACTGAAGCTTTCTTT
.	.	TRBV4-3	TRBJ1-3	CASSHVPSGTSTVGNTIYF	TGCGCCAGCAGCCATGTTCCGAGTGGGACCTCTACTGTTGGAAACACCATATATTTT
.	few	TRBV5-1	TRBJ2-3	CASSLEGGETTQYF	TGCGCCAGCAGCTTGGAAGGGGGGGAAACTACGCAGTATTTT
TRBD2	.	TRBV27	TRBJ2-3	CASRLAGGPITDTQYF	TGTGCCAGCAGATTAGCGGGAGGGCCAATCACAGATACGCAGTATTTT
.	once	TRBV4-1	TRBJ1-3	CASSQVATVNSGNTIYF	TGCGCCAGCAGCCAAGTCGCGACAGTGAACTCTGGAAACACCATATATTTT
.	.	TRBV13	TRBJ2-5	CASSLRGDQGTQYF	TGTGCCAGCAGCTTGCGAGGCGACCAGGGGACCCAGTACTTC
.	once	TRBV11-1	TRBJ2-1	CASSPRDGYNEQFF	TGTGCCAGCAGCCCAAGGGACGGTTACAATGAGCAGTTCTTC
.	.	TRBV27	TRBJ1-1	CASSLGGGNTEAFF	TGTGCCAGCAGTTTAGGTGGGGGGAACACTGAAGCTTTCTTT
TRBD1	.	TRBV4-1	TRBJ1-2	CASSQETGFYGYTF	TGCGCCAGCAGCCAAGAGACAGGGTTCTATGGCTACACCTTC
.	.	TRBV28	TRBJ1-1	CASIQGSDTEAFF	TGTGCCAGCATCCAGGGAAGCGACACTGAAGCTTTCTTT
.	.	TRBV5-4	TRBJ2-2	CASSLNTGELFF	TGTGCCAGCTCCCTGAACACCGGGGAGCTGTTTTTT
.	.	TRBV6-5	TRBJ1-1	CASSYINTEAFF	TGTGCCAGCAGTTACATAAACACTGAAGCTTTCTTT
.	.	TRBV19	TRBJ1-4	CASSIGGYGEKLFF	TGTGCCAGTAGTATTGGGGGCTACGGGGAAAAACTGTTTTTT
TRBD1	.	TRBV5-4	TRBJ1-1	CASSSGQATLGTEAFF	TGTGCCAGCAGCTCGGGACAGGCAACTTTGGGCACTGAAGCTTTCTTT
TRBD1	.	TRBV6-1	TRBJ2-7	CASSPWDRGGEQYF	TGTGCCAGCAGTCCCTGGGACAGGGGCGGAGAGCAGTACTTC
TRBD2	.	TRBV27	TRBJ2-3	CASSSGGFDLTDTQYF	TGTGCCAGCAGCAGCGGGGGATTCGACCTCACAGATACGCAGTATTTT
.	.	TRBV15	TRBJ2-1	CATSRDSAKVTYNEQFF	TGTGCCACCAGCAGAGATTCGGCCAAGGTCACCTACAATGAGCAGTTCTTC
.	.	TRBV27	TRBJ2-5	CASSLVASLSETQYF	TGTGCCAGCAGTTTAGTAGCGTCCCTCTCCGAGACCCAGTACTTC
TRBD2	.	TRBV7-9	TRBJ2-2	CASSLDLRISGMFTGELFF	TGTGCCAGCAGCTTAGACCTCCGAATTAGCGGGATGTTCACCGGGGAGCTGTTTTTT